The 11 T cell receptor beta chains below come from one sample, sequenced in a study of T cell responses to AZD1222 COVID-19 vaccine. The repertoire was sequenced with immunoSEQ multiplex PCR; TCRdb's copy has only in-frame clones and lacks some. The table lists some 150,000 clones, around nine tenths of them singletons. Here the sequenced sample was peripheral blood, taken on day 0 of AZD1222 vaccination. The receptors were sampled from an adult in good health.

The chain joins TRBV7-8 to TRBJ2-7; perhaps TRBD2 as D (6 bases). The CDR3 covers 13 residues. CDR1 and CDR2 (germline): SGHVS, FQNEAQ. The V gene lost 1 base and the J gene lost 6 bases, with 10 bases spanning the gap. Written as DNA, the CDR3 is TGTGCCAGCAGCTTAGTCCCGGAGGGCGAGCAGTACTTC. Encoded protein: CASSLVPEGEQYF.

This sequence joins TRBV18 and TRBJ1-3; D perhaps matches TRBD1 (5 bases). Germline assignment: CDR1 KGHSH and CDR2 LQKENI. CDR3 length: 15 amino acids. Trimming left V 3 bases short and J 3 bases short, with 12 bases between. Here the CDR3 DNA reads TGTGCCAGCTCACCGGGGGGTGTCTATGGAAACACCATATATTTT. Translation gives CASSPGGVYGNTIYF.

CDR3 nucleotides: TGTGCCAGCAGCAAAGGACGAGGGGCTAGCGGGTTTAATAACTACGAGCAGTACTTC. Protein: CASSKGRGASGFNNYEQYF. V usage is TRBV21-1 and J usage is TRBJ2-7; the D call in the table, TRBD2, was not verified against the DNA. TRBV21-1 is described as a pseudogene. The CDR3 covers 19 residues.

The gene calls are TRBV30 and TRBJ2-7, with TRBD1 matching 8 bases. The CDR3 covers 12 residues. Germline V gives CDR1 GTSNPN, CDR2 SVGIG (reference sequence). The junction had 3 bases not matched to a gene; V was cut back by 2 bases and J by 6 bases. CDR3 DNA sequence: TGTGCCTGGAGTACACAGGGGGGCGAGCAGTACTTC. Its translation is CAWSTQGGEQYF.

The chain links TRBV27 to TRBJ1-2, with D possibly being TRBD1 (5 bases). V lost 4 bases to trimming and J lost 3 bases, with 12 bases between them. The length of the CDR3 is 14 residues. Germline values: CDR1 MNHEY, CDR2 SMNVEV (reference sequence). The DNA for the CDR3 is TGTGCCAGCAGTTGGAGGGACGGGGACTATGGCTACACCTTC. It yields the protein CASSWRDGDYGYTF.

V gene TRBV5-6 combines with J gene TRBJ2-2; D unresolved. The CDR3 sequence is 15 residues long. The V gene lost 2 bases and the J gene lost 4 bases, with 12 bases spanning the gap. CDR1 is SGHDT and CDR2 is YYEEEE in the germline V gene. The CDR3 sequence: CASSFAIVSTGELFF. Written as DNA, the CDR3 is TGTGCCAGCAGCTTTGCGATAGTCAGCACCGGGGAGCTGTTTTTT.

The V call is TRBV6-5, the J call TRBJ1-4; D gene ambiguous. CDR3 length: 15 residues. V was clipped by 2 bases and J by 8 bases, with 15 bases between them. The germline CDR1 and CDR2 sequences are MNHEY and SVGAGI. CDR3 sequence (DNA): TGTGCCAGCAGTTACGGCGACAACTCCGGAGAAAAACTGTTTTTT. As protein: CASSYGDNSGEKLFF.

The chain links TRBV10-1 to TRBJ2-3; TRBD2 aligns across 12 bases. This CDR3 region has 17 residues. Germline V gene lookup returns CDR1 WNHNN and CDR2 SYGVQD (reference sequence). The V and J ends lost 1 base and 4 bases, in that order; junction bases with no gene match: 6. CDR3 sequence: CASSEWTSGIRADTQYF. CDR3 nucleotide sequence: TGCGCCAGCAGTGAGTGGACTAGCGGGATTCGGGCAGATACGCAGTATTTT.

The V gene is TRBV12-5, the J gene TRBJ2-2, with D tentatively TRBD1 or TRBD2 (5 bases each). V lost 8 bases to trimming and J lost 1 base, with 17 bases between them. CDR3 length: 16 amino acids. In germline, CDR1 is LGHNT, CDR2 FRNRAP. CDR3 nucleotides: TGTGCTAGTTGGGGATCCGGGACGGGGAACACCGGGGAGCTGTTTTTT. Translating it yields CASWGSGTGNTGELFF.

This chain connects TRBV9 to TRBJ1-2; D gene uncertain. The CDR3 contains 11 residues. V was shortened by 3 bases and J by 7 bases, with 7 bases between the two germline ends. Per germline, CDR1 SGDLS and CDR2 YYNGEE. CDR3 in DNA: TGTGCCAGCAGCGCCGAGGCTGGCTACACCTTC. As protein: CASSAEAGYTF.

The chain combines TRBV6-2 or TRBV6-3 with TRBJ2-5; D is ambiguous. V was pared by 2 bases and J by 1 base, with 8 bases between. Germline V gene data show CDR1 as MNHEY and CDR2 as SVGEGT. The length of the CDR3 is 14 residues. CDR3 sequence reads: CASSYRQFQETQYF. For the CDR3, the DNA is TGTGCCAGCAGTTACCGGCAGTTCCAAGAGACCCAGTACTTC.